The clone carrying this T cell receptor beta chain was found many times. Its antigen is unidentified. CDR3 size: 15 residues. V lost 4 bases, J lost 2 bases, and 15 bases lay in between. Per the germline V gene, CDR1 is SQVTM and CDR2 is ANQGSEA. This entry belongs to a study of post-analysis software for immune sequencing data. Unique molecular identifiers were carried by the TCR beta cDNA libraries. TCRdb independently ran MiXCR on the PCR reads; one entry per CDR3 protein. The sample contains approximately 350,000 distinct CDR3 sequences, less than 35% of which appear only once. Study-level results: TRBV5-6, TRBV5-1 and TRBV20-1 belonged to a set of roughly five TRBV segments that were more frequent in patients than controls. F-measure co-clustering was strong for batch-matched samples. In multiple sclerosis, normalized Chao1 diversity was significantly below that of controls.

The chain carries TRBV29-1 and TRBJ2-1; possible D gene TRBD2, 6 bases. Sequences were obtained from blood. The sequence was collected from a girl aged 10-17 years with multiple sclerosis. DNA of the CDR3: TGCAGCGTTGGAGGGGAGGCAGTCGCCTACAATGAGCAGTTCTTC. Translation gives CSVGGEAVAYNEQFF.